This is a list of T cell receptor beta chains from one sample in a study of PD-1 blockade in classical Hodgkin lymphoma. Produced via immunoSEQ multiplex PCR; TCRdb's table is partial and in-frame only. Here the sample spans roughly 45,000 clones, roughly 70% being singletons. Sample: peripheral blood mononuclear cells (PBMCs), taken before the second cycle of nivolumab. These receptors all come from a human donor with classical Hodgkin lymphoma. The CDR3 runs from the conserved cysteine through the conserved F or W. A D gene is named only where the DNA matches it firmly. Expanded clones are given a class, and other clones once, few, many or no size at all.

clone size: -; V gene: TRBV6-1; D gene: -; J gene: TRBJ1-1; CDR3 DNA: TGTGCGGCAAGGGAAGGGACTAGAACTTTCTTT; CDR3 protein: CAAREGTRTFF
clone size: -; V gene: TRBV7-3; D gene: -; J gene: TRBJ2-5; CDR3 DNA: TGTGCCAGCAGCTTAACAGGCGAAGAGACCCAGTACTTC; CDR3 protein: CASSLTGEETQYF
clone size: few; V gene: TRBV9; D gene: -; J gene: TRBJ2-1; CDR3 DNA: TGTGCCAGCAGCGTAGGTGATATGGGGTCTTACAATGAGCAGTTCTTC; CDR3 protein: CASSVGDMGSYNEQFF
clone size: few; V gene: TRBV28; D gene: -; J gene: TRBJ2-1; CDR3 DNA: TGTGCCAGCAGTACCCTAAACCTCAGGGATAGTTCCTACAATGAGCAGTTCTTC; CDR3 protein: CASSTLNLRDSSYNEQFF
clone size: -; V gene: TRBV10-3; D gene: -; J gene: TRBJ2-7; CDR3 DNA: TGTGCCATCAGTGAGTCGGTCCAACCTGGCTACGAGCAGTACTTC; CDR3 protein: CAISESVQPGYEQYF
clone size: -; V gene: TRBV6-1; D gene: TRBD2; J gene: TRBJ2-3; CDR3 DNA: TGTGCCAGCAGTGATGGGGGACTAGCTCAATATTTT; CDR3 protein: CASSDGGLAQYF
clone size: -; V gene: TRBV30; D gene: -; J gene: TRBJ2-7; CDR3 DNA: TGTGCCTGGTCACTTGAGGGGGGGGAGCAGTACTTC; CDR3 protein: CAWSLEGGEQYF
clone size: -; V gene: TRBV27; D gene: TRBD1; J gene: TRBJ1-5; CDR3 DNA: TGTGCCAGCAGTCAGGGATGGACAGGGAGATATAGCAATCAGCCCCAGCATTTT; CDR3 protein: CASSQGWTGRYSNQPQHF
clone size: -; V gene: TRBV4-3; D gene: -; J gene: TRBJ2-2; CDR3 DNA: TGCGCCAGCAGCCCCGAGACCGGGGAGCTGTTTTTT; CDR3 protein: CASSPETGELFF
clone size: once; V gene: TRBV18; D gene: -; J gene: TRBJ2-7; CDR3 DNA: TGTGCCAGCTCACCAGGAACGGGCTACGAGCAGTACTTC; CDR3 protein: CASSPGTGYEQYF
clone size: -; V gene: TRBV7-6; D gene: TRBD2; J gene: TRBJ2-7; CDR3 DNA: TGTGCCAGCAGCTTAGAGCGGGAGCATGAGCAGTACTTC; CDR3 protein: CASSLEREHEQYF
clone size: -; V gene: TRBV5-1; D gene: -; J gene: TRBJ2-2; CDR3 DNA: TGCGCCAGCACCAAAAACACCGGGGAGCTGTTTTTT; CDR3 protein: CASTKNTGELFF
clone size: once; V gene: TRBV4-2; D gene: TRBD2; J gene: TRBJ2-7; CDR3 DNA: TGTGCCAGCAGCCCGACTAGCGGGTCCTCCTACGAGCAGTACTTC; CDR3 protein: CASSPTSGSSYEQYF
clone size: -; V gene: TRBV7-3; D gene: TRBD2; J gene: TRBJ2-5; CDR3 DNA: TGTGCCAGCAGCCCCGGCGTCGCGGGAGGGGCAGAGACCCAGTACTTC; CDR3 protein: CASSPGVAGGAETQYF
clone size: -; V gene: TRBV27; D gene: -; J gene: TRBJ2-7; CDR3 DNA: TGTGCCAGCAGTCCATCCCGAAGTTGGGGGAGCCTCGAGCAGTACTTC; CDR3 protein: CASSPSRSWGSLEQYF
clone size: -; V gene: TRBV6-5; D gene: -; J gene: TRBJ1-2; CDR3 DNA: TGTGCCAGCAGTTATGGAAGCTACACCTTC; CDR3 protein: CASSYGSYTF
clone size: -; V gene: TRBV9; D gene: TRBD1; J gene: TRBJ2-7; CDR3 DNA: TGTGCCAGCAGCCCGGGACAGGGGGCTAGCTACGAGCAGTACTTC; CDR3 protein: CASSPGQGASYEQYF
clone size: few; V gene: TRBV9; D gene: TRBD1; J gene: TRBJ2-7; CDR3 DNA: TGTGCCAGCAGCCCAACCGGGACAGGGACCCTTTACGAGCAGTACTTC; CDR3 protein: CASSPTGTGTLYEQYF
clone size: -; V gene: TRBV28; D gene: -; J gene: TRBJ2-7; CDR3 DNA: TGTGCCAGCAGTTCAGCAGCAGAGGCGTCCTACGAGCAGTACTTC; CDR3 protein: CASSSAAEASYEQYF
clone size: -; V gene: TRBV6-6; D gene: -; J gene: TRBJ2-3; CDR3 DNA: TGTGCCTTAAAGGGGGTTGCTAGCACAGATACGCAGTATTTT; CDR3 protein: CALKGVASTDTQYF
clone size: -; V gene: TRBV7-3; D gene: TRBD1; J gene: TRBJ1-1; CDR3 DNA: TGTGCCAGCAGCATCGGACAGGGGTTGGAAGCTTTCTTT; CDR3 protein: CASSIGQGLEAFF
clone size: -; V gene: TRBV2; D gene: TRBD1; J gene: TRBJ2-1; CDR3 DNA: TGTGCCAGCAGTGTAGGGACAGGCCTAAATGAGCAGTTCTTC; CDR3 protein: CASSVGTGLNEQFF
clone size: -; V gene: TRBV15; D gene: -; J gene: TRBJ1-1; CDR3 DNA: TGTGCCACCAGCAGTTCCCAGGGTTACACTGAAGCTTTCTTT; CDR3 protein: CATSSSQGYTEAFF
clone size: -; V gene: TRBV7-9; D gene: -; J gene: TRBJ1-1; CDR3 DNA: TGTGCCAGCAGCACCCAGGCAAACACTGAAGCTTTCTTT; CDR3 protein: CASSTQANTEAFF
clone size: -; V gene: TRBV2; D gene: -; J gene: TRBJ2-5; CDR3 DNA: TGTGCCACCCAGGACTTTCTCGGGACCCAGTACTTC; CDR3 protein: CATQDFLGTQYF
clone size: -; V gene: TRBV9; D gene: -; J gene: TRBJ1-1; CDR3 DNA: TGTGCCAGCAGCGTAGGCTCCGGCACTACCCGAGGCGCTGAAGCTTTCTTT; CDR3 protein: CASSVGSGTTRGAEAFF
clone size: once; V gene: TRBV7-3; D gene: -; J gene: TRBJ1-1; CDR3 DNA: TGTGCCAGCAGCTTGGCGGCTAACGAAGCTTTCTTT; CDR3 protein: CASSLAANEAFF
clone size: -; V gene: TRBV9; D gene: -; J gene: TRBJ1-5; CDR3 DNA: TGTGCCAGCAGCGTAGACCTTAGCGGTCAGCCCCAGCATTTT; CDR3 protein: CASSVDLSGQPQHF
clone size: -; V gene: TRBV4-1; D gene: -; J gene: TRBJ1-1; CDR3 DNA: TGCGCCAGCAGTCAGGGTATGGTTACTGAAGCTTTCTTT; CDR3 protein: CASSQGMVTEAFF
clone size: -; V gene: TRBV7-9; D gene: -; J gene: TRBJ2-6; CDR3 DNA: TGTGCCAGCAGCTCCAACAGGCACTCTGGGGCCAACGTCCTGACTTTC; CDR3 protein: CASSSNRHSGANVLTF
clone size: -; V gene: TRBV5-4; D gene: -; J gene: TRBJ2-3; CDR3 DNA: TGTGCCAGCAGCTTGCCGGTGGGCGGCGGGGGCACAGATACGCAGTATTTT; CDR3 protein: CASSLPVGGGGTDTQYF
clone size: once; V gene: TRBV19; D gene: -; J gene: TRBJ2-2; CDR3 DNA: TGTGCCAGCAGGGACCTTACGAACACCGGGGAGCTGTTTTTT; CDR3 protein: CASRDLTNTGELFF
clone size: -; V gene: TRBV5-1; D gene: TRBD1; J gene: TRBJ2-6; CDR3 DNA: TGCGCCAGCAGCTTGGAAGGGACAGCCGGGGCCAACGTCCTGACTTTC; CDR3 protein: CASSLEGTAGANVLTF
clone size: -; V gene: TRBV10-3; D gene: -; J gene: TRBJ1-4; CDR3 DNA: TGTGCCATCAGTGAGTCTGAAAAACTGTTTTTT; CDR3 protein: CAISESEKLFF
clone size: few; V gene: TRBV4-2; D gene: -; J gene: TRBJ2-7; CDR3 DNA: TGTGCCAGCAGCCAGGCGAGTGGCGAGCAGTACTTC; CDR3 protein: CASSQASGEQYF
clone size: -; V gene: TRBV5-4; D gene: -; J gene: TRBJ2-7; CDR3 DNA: TGTGCCAGCAGTCCATCCGGGGGCTCCTACGAGCAGTACTTC; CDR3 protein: CASSPSGGSYEQYF
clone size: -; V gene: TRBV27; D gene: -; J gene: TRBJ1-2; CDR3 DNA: TGTGCCAGCAGTTTATCTACCAATTGGGGGTACACCTTC; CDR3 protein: CASSLSTNWGYTF